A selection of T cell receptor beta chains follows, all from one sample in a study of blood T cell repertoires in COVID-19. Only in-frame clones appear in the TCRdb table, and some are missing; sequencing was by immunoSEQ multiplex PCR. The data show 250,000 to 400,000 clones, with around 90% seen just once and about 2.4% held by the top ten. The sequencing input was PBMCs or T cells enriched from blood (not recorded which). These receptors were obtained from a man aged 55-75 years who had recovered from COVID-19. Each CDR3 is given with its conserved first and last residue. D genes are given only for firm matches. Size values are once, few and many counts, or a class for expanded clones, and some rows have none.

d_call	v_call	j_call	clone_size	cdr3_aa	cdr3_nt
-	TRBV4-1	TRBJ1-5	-	CASSQEFVDGGDSNQPQHF	TGCGCCAGCAGCCAAGAATTCGTTGATGGAGGGGATAGCAATCAGCCCCAGCATTTT
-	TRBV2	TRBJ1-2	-	CASSAETVDGYTF	TGTGCCAGCAGCGCAGAGACAGTAGATGGCTACACCTTC
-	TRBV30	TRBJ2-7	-	CAWSVQSSYEQYF	TGTGCCTGGAGTGTTCAGTCTTCCTACGAGCAGTACTTC
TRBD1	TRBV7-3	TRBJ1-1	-	CASSLKHSGQGAAEAFF	TGTGCCAGCAGCCTAAAGCACAGTGGGCAGGGGGCAGCTGAAGCTTTCTTT
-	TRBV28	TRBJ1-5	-	CASRTVRSGPQHF	TGTGCCAGCAGGACAGTCCGCTCCGGGCCCCAGCATTTT
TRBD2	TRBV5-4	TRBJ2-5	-	CASSLEASSGMRETQYF	TGTGCCAGCAGCTTGGAGGCGTCTAGCGGGATGAGGGAGACCCAGTACTTC
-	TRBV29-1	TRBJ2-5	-	CSVAGETQYF	TGCAGCGTAGCGGGTGAGACCCAGTACTTC
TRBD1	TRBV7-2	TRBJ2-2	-	CASSPGDRGYTGELFF	TGTGCCAGCAGCCCCGGGGACAGGGGTTACACCGGGGAGCTGTTTTTT
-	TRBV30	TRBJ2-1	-	CAWSSPGNFAYNEQFF	TGTGCCTGGTCGTCCCCAGGGAATTTCGCCTACAATGAGCAGTTCTTC
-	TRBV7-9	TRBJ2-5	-	CASSLGTGETQYF	TGTGCCAGCAGCTTAGGCACTGGAGAGACCCAGTACTTC
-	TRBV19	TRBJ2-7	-	CASRLLDPYEQYF	TGTGCCAGTAGGCTCCTAGACCCCTACGAGCAGTACTTC
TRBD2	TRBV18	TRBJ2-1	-	CASSQSDSGINEQFF	TGTGCCAGCTCCCAGTCAGATAGCGGGATCAATGAGCAGTTCTTC
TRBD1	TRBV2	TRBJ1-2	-	CASRTGGNGYTF	TGTGCCAGCAGGACAGGGGGCAATGGCTACACCTTC
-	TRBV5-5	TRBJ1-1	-	CASSLGTGAMNTEAFF	TGTGCCAGCAGCTTGGGAACAGGAGCTATGAACACTGAAGCTTTCTTT
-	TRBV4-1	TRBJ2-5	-	CASSQERLTSPIETQYF	TGCGCCAGCAGCCAAGAACGGTTAACTAGCCCCATAGAGACCCAGTACTTC
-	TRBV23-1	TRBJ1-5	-	CASSQSAHRRGSNQPQHF	TGCGCCAGCAGTCAATCGGCGCACAGGAGGGGTAGCAATCAGCCCCAGCATTTT
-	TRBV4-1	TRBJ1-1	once	CASRAGPNTEAFF	TGCGCCAGCAGGGCGGGCCCGAACACTGAAGCTTTCTTT